This passage covers 27 T cell receptor beta chains from one sample sequenced in a study of radiotherapy plus CTLA-4 blockade in lung cancer. Sequenced by immunoSEQ multiplex PCR; TCRdb stores in-frame clones only, minus some. Seen here are some 60,000 clones, 65% to 85% observed once, and the top ten hold 2.9%. The sample consisted of peripheral blood, taken from a patient treated with radiotherapy plus ipilimumab. The receptors were sampled from a human donor with non-small cell lung cancer who had a complete response to radiotherapy plus ipilimumab.

This chain uses TRBV9 with TRBJ1-2; maybe TRBD1 (6 bases). The germline V gene has CDR1 SGDLS and CDR2 YYNGEE. The CDR3 covers 13 residues. V lost 2 bases to trimming and J lost 5 bases, with 10 bases between them. The CDR3 DNA reads TGTGCCAGCAGCGTTTCAGGGGATTATGGCTACACCTTC. It encodes CASSVSGDYGYTF. Filled out from reference TRBV9 and TRBJ1-2, the complete variable domain reads DSGVTQTPKHLITATGQRVTLRCSPRSGDLSVYWYQQSLDQGLQFLIQYYNGEERAKGNILERFSAQQFPDLHSELNLSSLELGDSALYFCASSVSGDYGYTFGSGTRLTVV.

The chain is built from TRBV5-4 and TRBJ2-3; 7 bases map to TRBD2. From germline, CDR1 is SGHNT and CDR2 YYREEE (reference sequence). Trimming removed 0 bases from V and 0 bases from J; junction bases left unmatched: 1. The CDR3 extends over 15 amino acids. CDR3 sequence (DNA): TGTGCCAGCAGCTTGGGCGGGAGTAGCACAGATACGCAGTATTTT. Encoded protein: CASSLGGSSTDTQYF.

J is TRBJ1-4 and V is TRBV2; the match to TRBD1 covers 7 bases. The CDR3 has 14 residues. CDR1 is SNHLY, CDR2 FYNNEI, per germline. Trimming removed 7 bases from V and 4 bases from J; junction bases left unmatched: 6. In nucleotides, the CDR3 is TGTGCCAGCACGCTGGGACAGAGTAATGAAAAACTGTTTTTT. Amino acid sequence: CASTLGQSNEKLFF.

The chain carries TRBV19 and TRBJ1-2; maybe TRBD1 (5 bases). The CDR3 has 16 residues. V lost 10 bases to trimming and J lost 2 bases, with 23 bases between them. CDR1 LNHDA and CDR2 SQIVND come from the germline V gene (reference sequence). CDR3 sequence (DNA): TGTGCCACCCTACCGGGGGGGACTCGTACAAACTATGGCTACACCTTC. It encodes CATLPGGTRTNYGYTF.

The chain links TRBV28 to TRBJ2-1, with D possibly matching TRBD1 (5 bases). The germline V gene encodes CDR1 MDHEN and CDR2 SYDVKM. This CDR3 comprises 13 residues. V lost 4 bases, J lost 2 bases, and 6 bases lay in between. The CDR3 coding sequence is TGTGCCAGCAGTTGGGGCGCCTACAATGAGCAGTTCTTC. Encoded protein: CASSWGAYNEQFF.

The gene calls are TRBV18 and TRBJ2-5, with D perhaps TRBD1 (7 bases). Germline values: CDR1 KGHSH, CDR2 LQKENI. Trimming removed 6 bases at V and 1 base at J, with 12 bases between. The CDR3 runs to 14 residues. The CDR3 sequence is CASSRGAGQETQYF. CDR3 bases: TGTGCCAGCTCCAGGGGGGCAGGCCAAGAGACCCAGTACTTC.

The chain carries TRBV5-4 and TRBJ2-5; D is possibly TRBD2 (6 bases). Germline V gene data show CDR1 as SGHNT and CDR2 as YYREEE (reference sequence). The V and J ends lost 2 bases and 1 base respectively, with 9 bases between them. The CDR3 sequence is 14 residues long. The CDR3 protein is CASSFTGSQETQYF. The DNA of the CDR3 is TGTGCCAGCAGCTTTACCGGGAGCCAAGAGACCCAGTACTTC.

The chain is built from TRBV5-1 and TRBJ1-2; TRBD1 matches 7 bases. Germline trimming cut 2 bases from V and 0 bases from J; bases unmatched to any gene: 4. CDR3 size: 15 residues. Germline lookup yields CDR1 SGHRS and CDR2 YFSETQ. Here the CDR3 reads CASSLGTATNYGYTF. Written as DNA, the CDR3 is TGCGCCAGCAGCTTAGGGACAGCCACTAACTATGGCTACACCTTC.

The chain joins TRBV13 to TRBJ2-3; 8 bases agree with TRBD2. The CDR3 runs 14 residues. CDR1 is PRHDT and CDR2 is FYEKMQ in the germline V gene (reference sequence). V trimming: 2 bases; J trimming: 4 bases; junction bases outside the gene matches: 2. CDR3 residues: CASSLSGGADTQYF. For the CDR3, the DNA is TGTGCCAGCAGCTTATCCGGGGGGGCAGATACGCAGTATTTT.

CDR3 sequence: CSVGEGTGTEAFF. The CDR3, as DNA: TGCAGCGTTGGTGAGGGTACGGGCACTGAAGCTTTCTTT. V is TRBV29-1 and J is TRBJ1-1, with no clear D. This CDR3 spans 13 amino acids. Trimming removed 4 bases from V and 4 bases from J, with 13 bases in between. Germline assignment: CDR1 SQVTM and CDR2 ANQGSEA.

This clone was seen ten or more times. The rearrangement uses TRBV19 and TRBJ1-1; 7 bases are shared with TRBD1. The germline V gene has CDR1 LNHDA and CDR2 SQIVND (reference sequence). The V and J ends lost 1 base and 0 bases, in that order; junction bases with no gene match: 5. The CDR3 loop spans 16 amino acids. As DNA, the CDR3 is TGTGCCAGTAGTATAGCCGCGACAGGGCTGAACACTGAAGCTTTCTTT. It is translated as CASSIAATGLNTEAFF. The full variable domain, its missing parts supplied by reference TRBV19 and TRBJ1-1, is DGGITQSPKYLFRKEGQNVTLSCEQNLNHDAMYWYRQDPGQGLRLIYYSQIVNDFQKGDIAEGYSVSREKKESFPLTVTSAQKNPTAFYLCASSIAATGLNTEAFFGQGTRLTVV.

The V and J genes are TRBV5-1 and TRBJ1-2; 9 positions agree with TRBD1. The CDR3 is 16 residues long. Trimming cost V 0 bases and J 6 bases; bases outside gene matches: 9. Looked up from germline, CDR1 is SGHRS and CDR2 is YFSETQ. CDR3 nucleotides: TGCGCCAGCAGCTTGGGTACAGGGGGCCTTTTAGATGGCTACACCTTC. Protein: CASSLGTGGLLDGYTF. Based on the CDR3 plus reference TRBV5-1 and TRBJ1-2, the full variable domain is KAGVTQTPRYLIKTRGQQVTLSCSPISGHRSVSWYQQTPGQGLQFLFEYFSETQRNKGNFPGRFSGRQFSNSRSEMNVSTLELGDSALYLCASSLGTGGLLDGYTFGSGTRLTVV.

V is TRBV7-2 and J is TRBJ2-1, with TRBD2 matching over 14 bases. V dropped 5 bases and J dropped 5; count of bases not matched to a gene: 5. From germline, CDR1 is SGHTA and CDR2 FQGNSA. CDR3 length: 16 amino acids. Here the CDR3 DNA reads TGTGCCAGCAGCCCACGACTAGCGGGAGGGAACAATGAGCAGTTCTTC. Translating it yields CASSPRLAGGNNEQFF.

The V gene is TRBV15, the J gene TRBJ1-3; D is unresolved. Germline loops: CDR1 LNHNV, CDR2 YYDKDF (reference sequence). This CDR3 comprises 16 residues. Trimming removed 2 bases from V and 2 bases from J, with 13 bases in between. The CDR3 DNA follows: TGTGCCACCAGCAGACCTGGGAGGACGGCTGGAAACACCATATATTTT. It yields the protein CATSRPGRTAGNTIYF.

The genes are TRBV5-6 and TRBJ2-7; 7 bases are shared with TRBD2. V was clipped by 6 bases and J by 3 bases; unmatched bases: 12. The CDR3 has 15 residues. Germline assignment: CDR1 SGHDT and CDR2 YYEEEE. The CDR3 DNA is TGTGCCAGCACCTCGCTGGGGGGGGAGAGCTACGAGCAGTACTTC. Translating it yields CASTSLGGESYEQYF.

The chain carries TRBV6-6 and TRBJ1-1; the D is unclear. The V end lost 4 bases, the J end lost 7 bases, and 7 bases lay between the germline ends. This CDR3 region has 11 residues. The germline V gene encodes CDR1 MNHNY and CDR2 SVGAGI (reference sequence). In DNA form, the CDR3 reads TGTGCCAGCAGTTTCGCAGGTGAAGCTTTCTTT. This gives the protein CASSFAGEAFF.

The CDR3 region has the DNA TGCGCCAGCAGCTGGACAGGTACGTCCTACGAGCAGTACTTC. This gives the protein CASSWTGTSYEQYF. The chain couples TRBV5-1 to TRBJ2-7; 7 bases line up with TRBD1. Germline V gene sequence: CDR1 SGHRS, CDR2 YFSETQ. Trimming cost V 3 bases and J 1 base; bases outside gene matches: 4. The CDR3 runs 14 residues.

The chain combines TRBV2 with TRBJ2-1; D is perhaps TRBD1 (5 bases). Germline CDR1 reads SNHLY; CDR2 reads FYNNEI. The CDR3 consists of 15 residues. Trimming removed 5 bases at V and 4 bases at J, with 15 bases between. CDR3 loop: CASSIQGAKYNEQFF. As DNA, the CDR3 is TGTGCCAGCAGTATCCAGGGTGCCAAATACAATGAGCAGTTCTTC.

This chain joins TRBV9 and TRBJ2-7; 12 bases match TRBD2. The CDR3 runs 15 residues. V trimming: 4 bases; J trimming: 2 bases; junction bases outside the gene matches: 4. In germline, CDR1 is SGDLS, CDR2 YYNGEE. The DNA for the CDR3 is TGTGCCAGCAGCCCGGGACTAGCGGGTCCCTACGAGCAGTACTTC. Translation: CASSPGLAGPYEQYF. Complete variable domain (other parts from reference TRBV9 and TRBJ2-7): DSGVTQTPKHLITATGQRVTLRCSPRSGDLSVYWYQQSLDQGLQFLIQYYNGEERAKGNILERFSAQQFPDLHSELNLSSLELGDSALYFCASSPGLAGPYEQYFGPGTRLTVT.

The rearrangement links TRBV7-2 to TRBJ2-7, with 7 nucleotides matching TRBD2. Germline V gene lookup returns CDR1 SGHTA and CDR2 FQGNSA. The CDR3 runs to 14 residues. V lost 5 bases, J lost 1 base, and 5 bases stayed unmatched. The CDR3 sequence: CASSRGLVSYEQYF. CDR3 sequence (DNA): TGTGCCAGCAGCCGCGGACTAGTTTCCTACGAGCAGTACTTC.

The CDR3 spells CASSLGTSGVNEQFF. Written as DNA, the CDR3 is TGTGCCAGCAGCTTGGGAACTAGCGGGGTTAATGAGCAGTTCTTC. The gene calls are TRBV7-3 and TRBJ2-1; 10 nucleotides align to TRBD2. V lost 3 bases, J lost 7 bases, and 6 bases stayed unmatched. Germline lookup yields CDR1 SGHTA and CDR2 FQGTGA. The CDR3 contains 15 residues.

V and J are TRBV27 and TRBJ2-7; 11 bases line up with TRBD1. Trimming cost V 3 bases and J 3 bases; bases outside gene matches: 4. CDR1 is MNHEY, CDR2 SMNVEV, per germline (reference sequence). The CDR3 extends over 15 amino acids. CDR3 amino acids: CASSLIGTGGYEQYF. The CDR3 DNA reads as TGTGCCAGCAGTTTGATTGGGACAGGGGGCTACGAGCAGTACTTC.

This clone was observed a handful of times. This chain links TRBV18 with TRBJ1-2, with 9 nucleotides matching TRBD1. The ends lost 3 bases at V and 13 bases at J; junction bases unmatched: 6. The CDR3 extends over 12 amino acids. CDR1 and CDR2 (germline): KGHSH, LQKENI. The CDR3 DNA is TGTGCCAGCTCACCGGACAGGGGACCCGGCACCTTC. It translates to CASSPDRGPGTF.

The chain joins TRBV5-1 to TRBJ2-5; 10 nucleotides agree with TRBD1. Germline V gene sequence: CDR1 SGHRS, CDR2 YFSETQ. The CDR3 extends over 14 amino acids. Germline trimming cut 6 bases from V and 5 bases from J; bases unmatched to any gene: 7. The CDR3: CASTETGGRETQYF. The CDR3 DNA follows: TGCGCCAGCACTGAGACAGGGGGCCGTGAGACCCAGTACTTC.

V usage is TRBV7-2 and J usage is TRBJ1-5; no clear D gene. The length of the CDR3 is 15 residues. Germline V lookup: CDR1 SGHTA, CDR2 FQGNSA. With 5 bases removed from V and 7 bases from J, the gap between germline ends came to 18 bases. Here the CDR3 DNA reads TGTGCCAGCAGCCTCGGACTCGCCCGCACACAGCCCCAGCATTTT. It yields the protein CASSLGLARTQPQHF. Full variable domain (rest looked up from reference TRBV7-2 and TRBJ1-5): GAGVSQSPSNKVTEKGKDVELRCDPISGHTALYWYRQSLGQGLEFLIYFQGNSAPDKSGLPSDRFSAERTGGSVSTLTIQRTQQEDSAVYLCASSLGLARTQPQHFGDGTRLSIL.

The V gene is TRBV7-2, the J gene TRBJ1-6; 8 bases align to TRBD1. V was clipped by 0 bases and J by 6 bases; unmatched bases: 13. This CDR3 contains 19 residues. Germline V lookup: CDR1 SGHTA, CDR2 FQGNSA. CDR3 amino acids: CASSLAGLTGAVFNSPLHF. CDR3 bases: TGTGCCAGCAGCTTAGCGGGCCTGACAGGGGCGGTTTTTAATTCACCCCTCCACTTT.

J is TRBJ1-1 and V is TRBV5-1; no clear D. The V end was cut by 0 bases, the J end by 6 bases, with 12 bases between. Per germline, CDR1 SGHRS and CDR2 YFSETQ. The CDR3 has 14 residues. The CDR3 reads CASSLGTGFSEAFF. As DNA, the CDR3 is TGCGCCAGCAGCTTGGGGACGGGGTTTTCTGAAGCTTTCTTT.